This T cell receptor beta chain was identified in a study of cytomegalovirus exposure and HLA in healthy donors. Study overall: Prior work identified roughly 120 million unique TCR beta sequences in 150 million to 200 million T cells. There were approximately 81 million unique TCRs (from HLA-typed donors) in an early data release. Study-level findings and limits: A likely sequencing artifact accounted for one observed cluster of highly shared sequence variants. A prior analysis recorded that most TCR beta V segments were productive about 87% or about 30% of the time.

V was shortened by 1 base and J by 5 bases, with 5 bases between the two germline ends. The CDR3 has 13 amino acids. CDR1 SEHNR and CDR2 FQNEAQ come from the germline V gene (reference sequence). The PCR employed 60 Vbeta primers together with 13 Jbeta primers. Sequencing was performed with immunoSEQ multiplex PCR; in TCRdb, only in-frame clones are kept and a portion is missing. The sample holds about 160,000 clones, 70% to 85% seen once. Notes on this clone: Its antigen is still unknown.

This sequence joins TRBV7-9 and TRBJ2-2; D unresolved. The source is a man in his forties or fifties in good health and CMV-seropositive. Sequenced sample: PBMCs. The CDR3 bases are TGTGCCAGCAGCTTAGACTCGACCGGGGAGCTGTTTTTT. Its translation is CASSLDSTGELFF.